The 20 T cell receptor beta chains given below trace back to one sample, sequenced in a study of T cell repertoires in cytomegalovirus infection. Their antigens remain unidentified. MiXCR, run by TCRdb on the reads, gives a single entry per CDR3 protein. The sample lists fewer than 850,000 distinct CDR3 sequences, 29% occurring once. The source material was cultured CD8+ T cells from PBMCs, sampled from culture after CMV antigen stimulation. The receptors were gathered from a human donor in good health (CMV status not recorded). Some clones in this sample may be carry-over from other donors' samples.

This chain joins TRBV9 and TRBJ1-6, with D unclear. In germline, CDR1 is SGDLS, CDR2 YYNGEE. V gave up 3 bases and J gave up 10 bases, with 8 bases separating them. This CDR3 has 12 residues. CDR3 DNA: TGTGCCAGCAGCGAAGGAAGATCACCCCTCCACTTT. Residues: CASSEGRSPLHF. The whole variable domain, filled in from reference TRBV9 and TRBJ1-6, reads DSGVTQTPKHLITATGQRVTLRCSPRSGDLSVYWYQQSLDQGLQFLIQYYNGEERAKGNILERFSAQQFPDLHSELNLSSLELGDSALYFCASSEGRSPLHFGNGTRLTVT.

This clonotype was detected a few times. The chain joins TRBV15 to TRBJ2-2, with D perhaps TRBD1 or TRBD2 (5 bases each). The germline V gene has CDR1 LNHNV and CDR2 YYDKDF (reference sequence). Trimming stripped 0 bases from V and 6 bases from J, with 11 bases between. CDR3 length: 15 amino acids. The CDR3 region is CATSRDSMGAGELFF. The CDR3 coding sequence is TGTGCCACCAGCAGAGATTCTATGGGGGCCGGGGAGCTGTTTTTT.

This clonotype was detected a few times. The V and J genes are TRBV5-5 and TRBJ2-5; TRBD2 matches at 8 bases. Germline V gene lookup returns CDR1 SGHKS and CDR2 YYEKEE (reference sequence). With 4 bases clipped from V and 1 base from J, the junction kept 9 bases outside the gene matches. The CDR3 runs to 16 residues. CDR3 in amino acids: CASSLGPSGFQETQYF. In DNA form, the CDR3 reads TGTGCCAGCAGCCTGGGACCTAGCGGGTTCCAAGAGACCCAGTACTTC.

The chain is built from TRBV4-1 and TRBJ2-5; 7 bases are shared with TRBD1. Germline V gene data show CDR1 as MGHRA and CDR2 as YSYEKL. J gave up 5 bases and V 4 bases, and 7 bases lay outside the gene matches. The CDR3 sequence is 14 residues long. In DNA, the CDR3 is TGCGCCAGCAGCCTCCTGACAGGGTACGAGACCCAGTACTTC. Protein sequence: CASSLLTGYETQYF.

The table lists this clonotype with a count of one. This sequence may be a read error, since a much larger clone differs from it by one base. J is TRBJ1-6 and V is TRBV7-6; D is unclear. With 1 base removed from V and 4 bases from J, the gap between germline ends came to 11 bases. This CDR3 spans 16 amino acids. Germline V gene lookup returns CDR1 SGHVS and CDR2 FNYEAQ. The CDR3 DNA is TGTGCCAGCAGCTTAGATGGGCCGCAGTATAATTCACCCCTCCACTTT. It codes for CASSLDGPQYNSPLHF.

This clonotype was observed a few times. This chain connects TRBV7-2 to TRBJ1-4; 8 bases are a match to TRBD1. Looked up from germline, CDR1 is SGHTA and CDR2 is FQGNSA. CDR3 length: 15 amino acids. J was trimmed by 7 bases and V by 5 bases; bases with no gene match: 9. This chain's CDR3 is CASSVRDRPFEKLFF. The CDR3 region has the DNA TGTGCCAGCAGCGTCCGGGACAGGCCCTTTGAAAAACTGTTTTTT.

This clonotype was seen only a few times. The CDR3 DNA is TGTGCCAGCACCTCACTCAATGGTACGCAGTATTTT. Translated: CASTSLNGTQYF. The rearrangement uses TRBV5-4 and TRBJ2-3, with D uncertain. This CDR3 has 12 amino acids. The ends were cut back, 6 bases at V and 8 bases at J, with 13 bases in the middle. CDR1 SGHNT and CDR2 YYREEE come from the germline V gene (reference sequence).

The CDR3 coding sequence is TGTGCCAGCACTGTCGTGACAGGAACCGGAGGCACTGAAGCTTTCTTT. Protein sequence: CASTVVTGTGGTEAFF. The J gene is TRBJ1-1, the V gene TRBV2; possible D gene TRBD1, 6 bases. The CDR3 length is 16 residues. V gave up 7 bases and J gave up 4 bases, with 22 bases separating them. Germline V gene data show CDR1 as SNHLY and CDR2 as FYNNEI.

This chain connects TRBV5-1 to TRBJ2-1; D call uncertain. In germline, CDR1 is SGHRS, CDR2 YFSETQ. Trimming removed 4 bases from V and 9 bases from J, with 20 bases in between. The CDR3 has 15 amino acids. The CDR3 reads CASSITAQGEPEQFF. CDR3 bases: TGCGCCAGCAGCATCACCGCACAAGGAGAGCCTGAGCAGTTCTTC.

Only one count was recorded for this clonotype. CDR3 sequence reads: CASSIRAPQGEQYV. In nucleotides, the CDR3 is TGTGCCAGCAGCATCCGGGCCCCTCAGGGCGAGCAGTACGTC. The gene calls are TRBV5-8 and TRBJ2-7; possibly TRBD1 for D (5 bases). The germline V and J ends were trimmed by 4 bases and 6 bases, with 17 bases remaining between them. This CDR3 is built from 14 residues. Per the germline V gene, CDR1 is SGHTS and CDR2 is YDEGEE.

Many counts were recorded for this clonotype. This sequence joins TRBV7-9 and TRBJ2-7, with 8 bases lining up with TRBD1. Germline CDR1 SEHNR, CDR2 FQNEAQ (reference sequence). CDR3 length: 14 amino acids. J lost 3 bases, V lost 5 bases, and 6 bases had no gene match. CDR3 loop: CASSPGDRHYEQYV. The CDR3 coding sequence is TGTGCCAGCAGCCCAGGGGACAGGCACTACGAGCAGTACGTC.

The chain is built from TRBV10-3 and TRBJ1-4, with D uncertain. The ends were cut back, 3 bases at V and 3 bases at J, with 14 bases in the middle. The CDR3 runs 16 residues. Germline loops: CDR1 ENHRY, CDR2 SYGVKD. DNA for the CDR3: TGTGCCATCAGTGAACGGCGCGTCAGAGCTAATGAAAAACTGTTTTTT. It translates to CAISERRVRANEKLFF.

The sample holds a few counts of this clonotype. The chain recombines TRBV24-1 with TRBJ2-1; D is undetermined. Germline loops: CDR1 KGHDR, CDR2 SFDVKD. The CDR3 is made up of 15 amino acids. Trimming took 3 bases from V and 1 from J, leaving 9 bases between them. CDR3 DNA sequence: TGTGCCACCAGTGATCCGAATACTTCCTACAATGAGCAGTTCTTC. Amino acids: CATSDPNTSYNEQFF.

As regards this clonotype: A read error is possible here, since a much larger clone lies one base away. This chain connects TRBV7-8 to TRBJ2-3; 8 nucleotides match TRBD1. V lost 9 bases to trimming and J lost 0 bases; unmatched junction nucleotides: 14. This CDR3 comprises 17 residues. Germline CDR1 and CDR2: SGHVS and FQNEAQ. CDR3 in amino acids: CARSAGQGNPSTDTQYF. CDR3 DNA: TGTGCCAGGAGCGCAGGACAGGGCAACCCTAGCACAGATACGCAGTATTTT.

This clonotype has only a few counts. The chain carries TRBV24-1 and TRBJ2-1; unclear D gene. The ends were cut back, 1 base at V and 5 bases at J, with 14 bases in the middle. This CDR3 is built from 16 residues. The germline CDR1 and CDR2 sequences are KGHDR and SFDVKD. This CDR3 is CATSDFAPGRNNEQFF. The CDR3 bases are TGTGCCACCAGTGATTTTGCCCCAGGACGCAACAATGAGCAGTTCTTC.

The rearrangement uses TRBV4-3 and TRBJ1-1; D ambiguous. The ends were cut back, 1 base at V and 3 bases at J, with 9 bases in the middle. The CDR3 has 14 amino acids. Per the germline V gene, CDR1 is LGHNA and CDR2 is YSLEER. CDR3 protein: CASSQAGDYTEAFF. DNA for the CDR3: TGCGCCAGCAGCCAAGCCGGGGATTACACTGAAGCTTTCTTT.

This clonotype was seen just once. The chain uses TRBV12-3 or TRBV12-4 and TRBJ2-2, with D unclear. V shed 2 bases and J shed 2 bases, with 6 bases lying between them. The CDR3 contains 14 residues. The CDR3 nucleotides read TGTGCCAGCAGTTTAAATGAAAACACCGGGGAGCTGTTTTTT. It specifies CASSLNENTGELFF.

The V call is TRBV7-6, the J call TRBJ1-5, with D hard to call. V was shortened by 2 bases and J by 7 bases, with 12 bases between the two germline ends. The germline V gene encodes CDR1 SGHVS and CDR2 FNYEAQ. The CDR3 sequence is 14 residues long. The CDR3 region is CASSLREDLQPQHF. Here the CDR3 DNA reads TGTGCCAGCAGCTTAAGGGAAGATTTGCAGCCCCAGCATTTT.

CDR3 bases: TGCGCCAGCAGTCGACACCACCGGGACAGGGATTCTAGCGGGGGACACGAGCAGTACTTC. Translating it yields CASSRHHRDRDSSGGHEQYF. The chain employs TRBV23-1 and TRBJ2-7; TRBD2 might be the D (10 bases). TRBV23-1 is an ORF; its function is uncertain. Trimming stripped 4 bases from V and 5 bases from J, with 33 bases between. This CDR3 has 20 residues.

The gene calls are TRBV6-2 or TRBV6-3 and TRBJ2-5; D unresolved. V lost 0 bases and J lost 5, with 19 bases in between. Germline CDR1 reads MNHEY; CDR2 reads SVGEGT. The CDR3 has 17 residues. In DNA, the CDR3 is TGTGCCAGCAGTTACTCGATTACTAAGGGCGTTTATGAGACCCAGTACTTC. It is translated as CASSYSITKGVYETQYF.